This T cell receptor (beta chain) was profiled in a study of T cells in Graves' hyperthyroidism and ophthalmopathy. Looking at the study overall: Peripheral blood was taken when the disease was first diagnosed, before any treatment began. Study-wide results and caveats: It was a median about 6 months before onset that the model predicted ophthalmopathy.

Template material for amplifying TCR beta CDR3 regions consisted of RNA transcripts. The primer set for the first-round RT-PCR of the TCR CDR3 was HTBI. From the multiplex PCR reads, TCRdb called clonotypes with MiXCR, one entry per CDR3 protein. Altogether hundreds of thousands of distinct CDR3 sequences are present, around 21% being singletons, with the ten largest covering more than 30%. There are 15 residues in the CDR3. In germline, CDR1 is SGHDT, CDR2 YYEEEE. V was shortened by 4 bases and J by 4 bases, with 17 bases between the two germline ends. This clonotype showed up just a few times. The antigen is not known. At least 3 on the Clinical Activity Score was recorded for ophthalmopathy patients, who also had NOSPECS grade at least 4 and duration under 3 months. The PBMCs were sourced from fresh peripheral blood (approximately 9 ml).

The origin of this receptor is a man aged 25-45 years with Graves' ophthalmopathy. The chain recombines TRBV5-6 with TRBJ1-2; D unresolved. The sequenced sample was blood. The CDR3 bases are TGTGCCAGCAGCCAAGTAGGACTGGGGAGCTATGGCTACACCTTC. Amino acids: CASSQVGLGSYGYTF.